This record covers a single T cell receptor beta chain. This sample was taken from a study of blood T cell repertoires in COVID-19. Across the whole study: The origin of the acute and convalescent COVID-19 samples was the United States, Italy and Spain. PBMCs, B-cell-depleted T cells, or T cells were the source of the cDNA or gDNA that made up the material.

Germline values: CDR1 MNHEY, CDR2 SVGAGI. Deletions cut 7 bases from V and 2 bases from J, with 9 bases between. The CDR3 spans 14 residues. Per the study methods: Amplification of reference gene primers was used by the study to estimate nucleated cell counts. Only in-frame clones appear in the TCRdb table, and some are missing; sequencing was by immunoSEQ multiplex PCR. V and J calls and clone size are as listed in that table; D and trimming were resolved from the DNA. The sample yields over 90,000 clones, about 86% seen once. Sequences were obtained from peripheral blood. This TCR derives from a man older than 75 with acute or convalescent COVID-19. The chain recombines TRBV6-5 with TRBJ1-6; D uncertain. CDR3 in amino acids: CASTGDPYNSPLHF. CDR3 DNA sequence: TGTGCCAGCACCGGAGACCCCTATAATTCACCCCTCCACTTT.